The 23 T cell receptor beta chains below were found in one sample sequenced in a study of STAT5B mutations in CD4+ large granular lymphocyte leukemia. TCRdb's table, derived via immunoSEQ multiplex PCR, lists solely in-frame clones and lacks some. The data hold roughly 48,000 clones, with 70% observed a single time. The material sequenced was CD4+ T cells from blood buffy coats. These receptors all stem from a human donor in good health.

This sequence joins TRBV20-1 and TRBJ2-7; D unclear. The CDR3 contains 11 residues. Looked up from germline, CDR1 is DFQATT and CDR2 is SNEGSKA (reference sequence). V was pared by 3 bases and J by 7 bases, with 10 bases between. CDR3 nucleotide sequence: TGCAGTGCTAGCGCGAATTATGAGCAGTACTTC. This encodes CSASANYEQYF.

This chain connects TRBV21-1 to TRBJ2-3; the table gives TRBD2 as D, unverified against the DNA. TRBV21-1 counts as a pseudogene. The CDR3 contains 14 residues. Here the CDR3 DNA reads TGTGCCAGCCGAGGGGACTACCTCACAGATACGCAGTATTTT. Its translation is CASRGDYLTDTQYF.

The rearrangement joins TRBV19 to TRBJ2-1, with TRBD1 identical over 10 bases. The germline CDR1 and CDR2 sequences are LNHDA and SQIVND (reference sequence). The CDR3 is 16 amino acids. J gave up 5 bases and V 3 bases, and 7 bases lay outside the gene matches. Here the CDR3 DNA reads TGTGCCAGTAGTATTGGACACGGGACAGGGGACAATGAGCAGTTCTTC. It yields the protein CASSIGHGTGDNEQFF.

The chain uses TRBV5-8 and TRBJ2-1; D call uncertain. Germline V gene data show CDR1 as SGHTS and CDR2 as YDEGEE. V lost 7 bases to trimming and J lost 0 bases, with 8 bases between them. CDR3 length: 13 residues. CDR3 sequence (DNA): TGTGCCAGCTTTCAGATCTCCTACAATGAGCAGTTCTTC. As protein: CASFQISYNEQFF. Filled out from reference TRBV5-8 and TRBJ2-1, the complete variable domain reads EAGVTQSPTHLIKTRGQQATLRCSPISGHTSVYWYQQALGLGLQFLLWYDEGEERNRGNFPPRFSGRQFPNYSSELNVNALELEDSALYLCASFQISYNEQFFGPGTRLTVL.

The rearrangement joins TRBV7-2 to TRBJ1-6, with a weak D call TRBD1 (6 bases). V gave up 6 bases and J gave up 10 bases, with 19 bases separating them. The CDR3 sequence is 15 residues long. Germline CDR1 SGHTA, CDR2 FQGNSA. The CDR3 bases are TGTGCCAGCAGGCAAATAGCAGGGGTGGGGTCACCCCTCCACTTT. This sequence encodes CASRQIAGVGSPLHF. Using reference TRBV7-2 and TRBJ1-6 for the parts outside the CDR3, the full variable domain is GAGVSQSPSNKVTEKGKDVELRCDPISGHTALYWYRQSLGQGLEFLIYFQGNSAPDKSGLPSDRFSAERTGGSVSTLTIQRTQQEDSAVYLCASRQIAGVGSPLHFGNGTRLTVT.

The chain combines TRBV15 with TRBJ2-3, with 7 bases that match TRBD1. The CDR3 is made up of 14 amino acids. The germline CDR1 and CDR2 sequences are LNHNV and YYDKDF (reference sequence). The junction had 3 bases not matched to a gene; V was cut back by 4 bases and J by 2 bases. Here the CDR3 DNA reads TGTGCCACCAGCAAGGGACAGCACACAGATACGCAGTATTTT. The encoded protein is CATSKGQHTDTQYF. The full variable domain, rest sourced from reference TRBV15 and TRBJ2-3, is DAMVIQNPRYQVTQFGKPVTLSCSQTLNHNVMYWYQQKSSQAPKLLFHYYDKDFNNEADTPDNFQSRRPNTSFCFLDIRSPGLGDTAMYLCATSKGQHTDTQYFGPGTRLTVL.

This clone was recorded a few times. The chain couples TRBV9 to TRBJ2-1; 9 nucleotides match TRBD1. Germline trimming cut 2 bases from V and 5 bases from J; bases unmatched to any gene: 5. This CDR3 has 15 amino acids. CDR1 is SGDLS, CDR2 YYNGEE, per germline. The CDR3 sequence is CASSVGQGTHNEQFF. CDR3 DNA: TGTGCCAGCAGCGTCGGACAGGGGACCCACAATGAGCAGTTCTTC.

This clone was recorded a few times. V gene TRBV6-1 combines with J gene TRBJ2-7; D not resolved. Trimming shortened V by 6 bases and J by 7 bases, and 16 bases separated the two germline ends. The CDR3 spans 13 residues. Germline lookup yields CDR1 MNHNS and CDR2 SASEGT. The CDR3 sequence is CASSQGSPGEQYV. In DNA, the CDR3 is TGTGCCAGCAGCCAAGGAAGCCCTGGGGAGCAGTACGTC.

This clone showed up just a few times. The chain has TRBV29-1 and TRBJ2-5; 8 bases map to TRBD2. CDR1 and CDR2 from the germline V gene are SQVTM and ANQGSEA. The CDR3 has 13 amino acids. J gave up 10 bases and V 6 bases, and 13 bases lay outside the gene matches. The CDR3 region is CSVRLASGQFQYF. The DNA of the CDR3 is TGCAGCGTCAGACTAGCGAGCGGCCAATTCCAGTACTTC.

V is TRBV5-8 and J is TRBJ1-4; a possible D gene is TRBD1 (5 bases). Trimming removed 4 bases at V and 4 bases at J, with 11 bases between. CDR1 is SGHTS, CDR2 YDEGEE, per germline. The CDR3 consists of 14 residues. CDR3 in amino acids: CASSPGTVNEKLFF. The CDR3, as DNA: TGTGCCAGCAGCCCCGGGACGGTTAATGAAAAACTGTTTTTT.

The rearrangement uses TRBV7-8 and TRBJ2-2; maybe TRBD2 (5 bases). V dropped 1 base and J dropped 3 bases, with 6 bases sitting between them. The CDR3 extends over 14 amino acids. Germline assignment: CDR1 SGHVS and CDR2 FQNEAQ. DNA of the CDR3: TGTGCCAGCAGCTTAGGAGGGCACACCGGGGAGCTGTTTTTT. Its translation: CASSLGGHTGELFF.

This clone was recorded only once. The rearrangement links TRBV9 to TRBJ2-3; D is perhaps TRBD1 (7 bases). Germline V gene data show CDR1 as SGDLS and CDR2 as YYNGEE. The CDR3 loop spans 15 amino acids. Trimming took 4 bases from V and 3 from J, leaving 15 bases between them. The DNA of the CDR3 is TGTGCCAGCAGCCCAACACAGGGGAGGACAGATACGCAGTATTTT. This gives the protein CASSPTQGRTDTQYF.

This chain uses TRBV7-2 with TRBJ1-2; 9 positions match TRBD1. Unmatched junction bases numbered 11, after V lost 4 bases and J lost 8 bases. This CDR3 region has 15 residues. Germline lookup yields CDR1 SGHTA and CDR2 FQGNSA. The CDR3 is CASSSRGDRDGGYTF. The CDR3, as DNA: TGTGCCAGCAGCTCTAGGGGGGACAGGGACGGGGGCTACACCTTC.

CDR3 region: CASSLVGGTGSIVNNEQFF. CDR3 in DNA: TGTGCCAGCAGCTTAGTCGGGGGGACAGGGAGCATCGTGAACAATGAGCAGTTCTTC. The V gene is TRBV7-9, the J gene TRBJ2-1, with 9 bases fitting TRBD1. The CDR3 length is 19 residues. The ends lost 1 base at V and 5 bases at J; junction bases unmatched: 15. Germline CDR1 SEHNR, CDR2 FQNEAQ (reference sequence).

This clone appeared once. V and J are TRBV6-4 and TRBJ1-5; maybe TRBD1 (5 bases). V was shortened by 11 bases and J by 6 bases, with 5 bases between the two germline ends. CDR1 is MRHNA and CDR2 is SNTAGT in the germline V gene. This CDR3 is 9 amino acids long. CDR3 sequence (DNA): TGTGCCGGGACTCAGCCCCAGCATTTT. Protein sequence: CAGTQPQHF.

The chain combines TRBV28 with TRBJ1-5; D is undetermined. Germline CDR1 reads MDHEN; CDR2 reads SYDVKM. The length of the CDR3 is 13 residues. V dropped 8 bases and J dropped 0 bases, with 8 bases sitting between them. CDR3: CASRGSSNQPQHF. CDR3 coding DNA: TGTGCCAGCCGAGGGAGTAGCAATCAGCCCCAGCATTTT. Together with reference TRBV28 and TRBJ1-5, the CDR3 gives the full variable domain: DVKVTQSSRYLVKRTGEKVFLECVQDMDHENMFWYRQDPGLGLRLIYFSYDVKMKEKGDIPEGYSVSREKKERFSLILESASTNQTSMYLCASRGSSNQPQHFGDGTRLSIL.

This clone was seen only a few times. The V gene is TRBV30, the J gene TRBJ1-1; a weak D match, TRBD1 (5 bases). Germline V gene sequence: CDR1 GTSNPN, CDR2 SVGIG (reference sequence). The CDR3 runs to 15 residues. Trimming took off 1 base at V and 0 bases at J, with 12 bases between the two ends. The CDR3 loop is CAWSGGPGVNTEAFF. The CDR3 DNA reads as TGTGCCTGGAGTGGGGGTCCGGGGGTGAACACTGAAGCTTTCTTT.

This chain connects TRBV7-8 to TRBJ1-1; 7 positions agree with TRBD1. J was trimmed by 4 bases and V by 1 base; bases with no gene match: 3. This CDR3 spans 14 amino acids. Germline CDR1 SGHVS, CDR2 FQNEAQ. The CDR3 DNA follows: TGTGCCAGCAGCTTAGTAGGGGGCGCCACTGAAGCTTTCTTT. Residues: CASSLVGGATEAFF.

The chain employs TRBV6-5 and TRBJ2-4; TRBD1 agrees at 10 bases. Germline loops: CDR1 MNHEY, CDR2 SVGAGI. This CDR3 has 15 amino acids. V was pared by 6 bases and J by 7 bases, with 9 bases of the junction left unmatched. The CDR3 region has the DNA TGTGCCAGCAGGCCCCAGGGACAGGGGAGGAACATTCAGTACTTC. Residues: CASRPQGQGRNIQYF.

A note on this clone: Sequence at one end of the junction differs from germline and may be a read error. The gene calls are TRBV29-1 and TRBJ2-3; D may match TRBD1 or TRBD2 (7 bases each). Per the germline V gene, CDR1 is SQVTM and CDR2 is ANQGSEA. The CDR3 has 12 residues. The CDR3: CSVAAGTDAQYF. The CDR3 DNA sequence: TGCAGCGTTGCAGCGGGGACAGATGCGCAGTATTTT.

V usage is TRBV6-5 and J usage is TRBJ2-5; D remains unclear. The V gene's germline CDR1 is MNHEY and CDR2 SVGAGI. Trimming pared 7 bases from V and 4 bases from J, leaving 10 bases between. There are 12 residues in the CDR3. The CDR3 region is CASTQSLETQYF. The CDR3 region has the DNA TGTGCCAGCACCCAGTCTCTAGAGACCCAGTACTTC.

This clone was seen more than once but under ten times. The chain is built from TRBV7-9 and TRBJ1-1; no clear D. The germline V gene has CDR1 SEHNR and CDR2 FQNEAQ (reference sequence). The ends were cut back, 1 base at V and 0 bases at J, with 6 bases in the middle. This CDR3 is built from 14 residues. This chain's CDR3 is CASSLDALNTEAFF. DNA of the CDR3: TGTGCCAGCAGCTTAGACGCCTTGAACACTGAAGCTTTCTTT.

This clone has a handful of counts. CDR3: CAWRKDLEAFF. CDR3 DNA: TGTGCCTGGAGGAAGGATCTCGAAGCTTTCTTT. This chain connects TRBV30 to TRBJ1-1; D is unclear. The germline CDR1 and CDR2 sequences are GTSNPN and SVGIG (reference sequence). The ends were cut back, 3 bases at V and 8 bases at J, with 10 bases in the middle. The CDR3 has 11 residues.